Listed below are T cell receptor beta chains from one sample, sequenced in a study of OX40 agonist ivuxolimab in advanced cancers. Some clones are missing from TCRdb's copy, which holds only in-frame ones; the method was immunoSEQ multiplex PCR. The sample yields about 110,000 clones, about 91% seen once. This material consisted of CD4+ or CD8+ T cells sorted from blood, taken in a trial of the OX40 agonist ivuxolimab. The receptor set was obtained from an adult with an advanced solid tumor such as melanoma, head and neck, liver or kidney cancer. Both conserved end residues are part of each CDR3. The order of the fields is J gene, V gene, D gene, clone size, CDR3 protein, CDR3 DNA. A D gene is named only where the DNA matches it firmly. Some rows have no size entry. The others give once, few or many, or a class for an expanded clone.

TRBJ2-2,TRBV6-6,NA,NA,CASTAVGTGELFF,TGTGCCAGCACTGCGGTAGGCACCGGGGAGCTGTTTTTT
TRBJ1-1,TRBV5-1,NA,NA,CASSLHGTLNTEAFF,TGCGCCAGCAGCTTACATGGGACCTTAAACACTGAAGCTTTCTTT
TRBJ1-5,TRBV25-1,NA,NA,CASSHRGGNQPQHF,TGTGCCAGCAGTCACCGCGGGGGAAATCAGCCCCAGCATTTT
TRBJ1-1,TRBV5-1,TRBD1,NA,CASSRPGTGVSTEAFF,TGCGCCAGCAGCCGGCCCGGGACAGGAGTGAGCACTGAAGCTTTCTTT
TRBJ1-6,TRBV7-9,NA,NA,CASSPRTEYSPLHF,TGTGCCAGCAGCCCTCGGACTGAGTATTCACCCCTCCACTTT
TRBJ1-1,TRBV27,TRBD1,NA,CASSSRGLGKNTEAFF,TGTGCCAGCAGCTCTAGGGGGCTCGGGAAGAACACTGAAGCTTTCTTT
TRBJ1-3,TRBV4-1,NA,NA,CASSQVWREAGNTIYF,TGCGCCAGCAGCCAAGTTTGGAGGGAGGCTGGAAACACCATATATTTT
TRBJ2-6,TRBV10-3,NA,NA,CAIMGATSAGANVLTF,TGTGCCATCATGGGGGCGACAAGCGCTGGGGCCAACGTCCTGACTTTC
TRBJ2-3,TRBV2,NA,NA,CASSAYRGPDTQYF,TGTGCCAGCAGTGCGTACCGGGGCCCAGATACGCAGTATTTT
TRBJ2-5,TRBV11-1,NA,NA,CASSLDYARETQYF,TGTGCCAGCAGCTTAGATTACGCCCGTGAGACCCAGTACTTC
TRBJ2-7,TRBV6-6,TRBD2,NA,CASSLSTSGRGEQYF,TGTGCCAGCAGTCTATCCACTAGCGGGAGAGGCGAGCAGTACTTC
TRBJ1-6,TRBV27,NA,NA,CASRPEGQGLSPLHF,TGTGCCAGCAGACCGGAGGGGCAAGGCTTATCACCCCTCCACTTT
TRBJ2-3,TRBV7-8,TRBD2,NA,CASSLLAGGADTQYF,TGTGCCAGCAGCTTACTAGCGGGAGGGGCAGATACGCAGTATTTT
TRBJ1-5,TRBV6-1,NA,NA,CASSEMVPALHNQPQHF,TGTGCCAGCAGTGAAATGGTCCCGGCCCTTCACAATCAGCCCCAGCATTTT
TRBJ2-5,TRBV7-3,TRBD1,once,CASSPGQGETQYF,TGTGCCAGCAGTCCGGGACAGGGGGAGACCCAGTACTTC
TRBJ2-5,TRBV10-2,TRBD2,NA,CASSGGLAGTETQYF,TGCGCCAGCAGTGGAGGACTAGCGGGTACAGAGACCCAGTACTTC
TRBJ2-7,TRBV7-2,TRBD2,NA,CASSLQGLGLASYEQYF,TGTGCCAGCAGCTTACAGGGTCTGGGACTAGCGTCCTACGAGCAGTACTTC
TRBJ2-5,TRBV11-2,TRBD1,NA,CASSLAQGQGQETQYF,TGTGCCAGCAGCTTAGCCCAGGGACAGGGGCAAGAGACCCAGTACTTC
TRBJ2-7,TRBV5-8,NA,NA,CASSLIAFYEQYF,TGTGCCAGCAGCTTGATAGCCTTCTACGAGCAGTACTTC
TRBJ1-6,TRBV7-9,NA,NA,CASSFDSPNSPLHF,TGTGCCAGCAGCTTTGACAGCCCGAATTCACCCCTCCACTTT
TRBJ1-1,TRBV30,NA,NA,CAWSVPGREGTEAFF,TGTGCCTGGAGTGTCCCAGGCAGGGAAGGCACTGAAGCTTTCTTT
TRBJ2-1,TRBV11-3,TRBD2,NA,CASSPGASGNNEQFF,TGTGCCAGCAGCCCAGGTGCTAGCGGGAACAATGAGCAGTTCTTC
TRBJ1-5,TRBV4-1,NA,NA,CASSQETGRGVQPQHF,TGCGCCAGCAGCCAAGAGACGGGTCGAGGGGTTCAGCCCCAGCATTTT
TRBJ1-1,TRBV29-1,NA,NA,CSVDLSLNTEAFF,TGCAGCGTTGATCTGTCCCTGAACACTGAAGCTTTCTTT
TRBJ1-1,TRBV10-1,NA,NA,CASSEGVGAFF,TGCGCCAGCAGTGAAGGGGTGGGGGCTTTCTTT
TRBJ1-3,TRBV5-1,NA,NA,CASSYGGSGNTIYF,TGCGCCAGCAGCTACGGAGGCTCTGGAAACACCATATATTTT
TRBJ2-7,TRBV11-1,NA,NA,CASSDNREEQYF,TGTGCCAGCAGCGATAACCGGGAGGAGCAGTACTTC
TRBJ2-1,TRBV19,TRBD1,once,CASSPRTGGAYNEQFF,TGTGCCAGTAGTCCCCGGACAGGGGGCGCCTACAATGAGCAGTTCTTC
TRBJ2-7,TRBV5-1,TRBD2,NA,CASSRSRLAGEGYEQYF,TGCGCCAGCAGCCGTTCCCGACTAGCGGGAGAAGGCTACGAGCAGTACTTC
TRBJ1-2,TRBV27,NA,NA,CASSFEGNYGYTF,TGTGCCAGCAGTTTTGAGGGGAACTATGGCTACACCTTC
TRBJ2-1,TRBV5-1,TRBD1,NA,CASSLAPGTGPNEQFF,TGCGCCAGCAGCTTGGCCCCCGGGACAGGGCCCAATGAGCAGTTCTTC
TRBJ2-5,TRBV2,NA,NA,CASRRGGRQETQYF,TGTGCCAGCAGGAGGGGGGGTCGTCAAGAGACCCAGTACTTC
TRBJ2-7,TRBV10-1,TRBD2,NA,CASSEGGTSVYEQYF,TGCGCCAGCAGTGAGGGGGGGACTAGCGTCTACGAGCAGTACTTC
TRBJ2-7,TRBV5-8,NA,NA,CASSPFYEQYF,TGTGCCAGCAGCCCGTTCTACGAGCAGTACTTC
TRBJ2-2,TRBV7-3,TRBD2,once,CASSWSPSGTTGELFF,TGTGCCAGCAGCTGGAGTCCTAGCGGGACCACCGGGGAGCTGTTTTTT
TRBJ2-7,TRBV6-5,TRBD2,NA,CASSLAGGLYEQYF,TGTGCCAGCAGTCTAGCGGGGGGCCTGTACGAGCAGTACTTC
TRBJ2-1,TRBV18,NA,NA,CASSPFDRNNEQFF,TGTGCCAGCTCACCGTTTGACAGGAACAATGAGCAGTTCTTC
TRBJ1-2,TRBV2,NA,NA,CASSPRVGTPSVGYTF,TGTGCCAGCAGCCCCAGAGTAGGGACCCCTAGCGTCGGCTACACCTTC
TRBJ2-5,TRBV27,NA,NA,CASSQRSDSIGLYF,TGTGCCAGCAGTCAGAGATCGGACAGTATCGGTCTGTACTTC
TRBJ2-1,TRBV15,TRBD2,NA,CATSPPGLANEQFF,TGTGCCACCAGCCCCCCGGGACTAGCTAATGAGCAGTTCTTC
TRBJ1-1,TRBV30,NA,NA,CAWSSTQLEAFF,TGTGCCTGGAGTAGCACCCAGTTAGAAGCTTTCTTT
TRBJ1-1,TRBV28,NA,NA,CASSFILGNTEAFF,TGTGCCAGCAGTTTTATCCTTGGGAACACTGAAGCTTTCTTT
TRBJ2-5,TRBV5-1,TRBD2,NA,CASSWALAEQETQYF,TGCGCCAGCAGCTGGGCGCTAGCGGAGCAAGAGACCCAGTACTTC
TRBJ2-3,TRBV19,NA,NA,CASSIRGPPGDTQYF,TGTGCCAGTAGTATCCGGGGCCCCCCTGGAGATACGCAGTATTTT
TRBJ1-2,TRBV6-5,NA,NA,CASRAGLYGYTF,TGTGCCAGCAGGGCAGGGCTCTATGGCTACACCTTC
TRBJ2-1,TRBV9,NA,NA,CASSGQGFSGNEQFF,TGTGCCAGCAGCGGCCAGGGTTTCTCCGGCAATGAGCAGTTCTTC